These T cell receptor beta chains were read from a single sample in a study of T cell repertoires in cytomegalovirus infection. The antigens for these receptors are not known. TCRdb reprocessed the reads via MiXCR and lists one record per CDR3 protein. Among 300,000 to 400,000 distinct CDR3 sequences listed, almost 30% were seen once. Sequenced material: cultured PBMCs, taken from culture after CMV antigen stimulation. These receptors originate from a human donor in good health (CMV status not recorded). Some clones in this sample may be carry-over from other donors' samples. CDR3s include the opening cysteine and the closing phenylalanine or tryptophan. The D gene is left open where the match is weak. Part of the rows lack a size; the others show once, few, many or a class for expanded clones.

J: TRBJ1-6; size: many; D: NA; V: TRBV7-8; CDR3: CASSLIAVLNSPLHF
J: TRBJ1-5; size: NA; D: TRBD1; V: TRBV28; CDR3: CASSSPAGQGAHQPQHF
J: TRBJ2-5; size: few; D: TRBD2; V: TRBV19; CDR3: CASSIGLAEETQYF
J: TRBJ1-3; size: many; D: TRBD1; V: TRBV7-8; CDR3: CASSPGTASGNTIYF
J: TRBJ1-2; size: few; D: NA; V: TRBV7-2; CDR3: CASSHRDGTYGYTF
J: TRBJ1-2; size: NA; D: NA; V: TRBV28; CDR3: CASSLWGKGYGYTF
J: TRBJ1-5; size: many; D: NA; V: TRBV7-6; CDR3: CASSSFARGGINQPQHF
J: TRBJ2-5; size: NA; D: NA; V: TRBV29-1; CDR3: CSVMKIETQYF
J: TRBJ1-5; size: NA; D: TRBD1; V: TRBV27; CDR3: CASSSQGGWSNQPQHF
J: TRBJ2-5; size: NA; D: TRBD1; V: TRBV5-4; CDR3: CASRTTGTGGLETQYF
J: TRBJ2-7; size: NA; D: NA; V: TRBV28; CDR3: CASSPLYLRGSYEQYF
J: TRBJ2-2; size: once; D: TRBD2; V: TRBV20-1; CDR3: CSANGREDTGELFF
J: TRBJ2-2; size: many; D: NA; V: TRBV7-2; CDR3: CASSLAAANTGELFF
J: TRBJ2-3; size: NA; D: TRBD2; V: TRBV6-6; CDR3: CASRAGGRADTQYF
J: TRBJ2-2; size: NA; D: NA; V: TRBV5-8; CDR3: CASSLWGRSTGELFF
J: TRBJ2-3; size: once; D: TRBD2; V: TRBV11-2; CDR3: CASSPAGGTADTQYF
J: TRBJ1-5; size: NA; D: NA; V: TRBV6-8; CDR3: CASSPEAGAGQPQHF
J: TRBJ1-1; size: few; D: TRBD1; V: TRBV7-2; CDR3: CASSLTDRGNTEAFF
J: TRBJ2-7; size: few; D: NA; V: TRBV7-9; CDR3: CASSPRTGTTYEQYF
J: TRBJ1-4; size: many; D: NA; V: TRBV6-1; CDR3: CASSWTATNEKLFF
J: TRBJ1-5; size: few; D: NA; V: TRBV12-5; CDR3: CASADTDQPQHF
J: TRBJ2-3; size: NA; D: TRBD2; V: TRBV30; CDR3: CAWSWGLAGVRADTQYF
J: TRBJ2-3; size: NA; D: NA; V: TRBV6-2/TRBV6-3; CDR3: CASSTKRKRLGDTQYF
J: TRBJ2-3; size: NA; D: TRBD2; V: TRBV24-1; CDR3: CATSDSGGGTDTQYF
J: TRBJ1-1; size: many; D: TRBD1; V: TRBV7-8; CDR3: CASSLHRGPNTEAFF
J: TRBJ1-5; size: NA; D: NA; V: TRBV5-6; CDR3: CASSLWGGHQPQHF
J: TRBJ2-1; size: few; D: NA; V: TRBV28; CDR3: CASSSSVNEQFF
J: TRBJ2-7; size: many; D: NA; V: TRBV7-8; CDR3: CASSLDGTGFEQYF
J: TRBJ2-7; size: few; D: TRBD2; V: TRBV6-2/TRBV6-3; CDR3: CASSGLAGVEEQYF
J: TRBJ2-1; size: NA; D: TRBD2; V: TRBV28; CDR3: CASTLAGGSYNEQFF
J: TRBJ2-7; size: NA; D: NA; V: TRBV7-2; CDR3: CASSTSIGEQYF
J: TRBJ1-2; size: few; D: NA; V: TRBV7-9; CDR3: CASRYRGFSNYGYTF
J: TRBJ2-1; size: few; D: TRBD2; V: TRBV18; CDR3: CASSKSLADYNEQFF
J: TRBJ1-2; size: few; D: TRBD1; V: TRBV4-2; CDR3: CASSQGDRDNTF
J: TRBJ2-1; size: NA; D: NA; V: TRBV7-6; CDR3: CASSQSEGGNEQFF
J: TRBJ1-2; size: NA; D: NA; V: TRBV6-1; CDR3: CASSEEQGYYGYTF
J: TRBJ2-1; size: NA; D: NA; V: TRBV19; CDR3: CASSRYRNSYNEQFF
J: TRBJ2-7; size: NA; D: TRBD2; V: TRBV27; CDR3: CASSRGLAEISYEQYF
J: TRBJ1-2; size: NA; D: NA; V: TRBV6-1; CDR3: CASSERGWAADYGYTF
J: TRBJ2-1; size: NA; D: TRBD2; V: TRBV24-1; CDR3: CATSDAGLAGVYNEQFF
J: TRBJ1-4; size: few; D: NA; V: TRBV7-6; CDR3: CASSLEANNEKLFF
J: TRBJ1-4; size: NA; D: TRBD1; V: TRBV7-3; CDR3: CASSPTGGNEKLFF
J: TRBJ2-2; size: NA; D: NA; V: TRBV27; CDR3: CASSFEAPGRARAGELFF
J: TRBJ2-5; size: NA; D: NA; V: TRBV20-1; CDR3: CSAPTQETQYF
J: TRBJ2-7; size: few; D: TRBD1; V: TRBV6-6; CDR3: CASGPGQGAGEQYF
J: TRBJ1-3; size: many; D: NA; V: TRBV20-1; CDR3: CSASAPGRRYSGNTIYF
J: TRBJ1-4; size: NA; D: NA; V: TRBV12-5; CDR3: CASGSALKGVKLFF
J: TRBJ2-1; size: NA; D: NA; V: TRBV9; CDR3: CASSVGSRGSYNEQFF
J: TRBJ1-6; size: few; D: NA; V: TRBV27; CDR3: CASSFIGSPLHF
J: TRBJ1-1; size: few; D: NA; V: TRBV2; CDR3: CASQGPEAFF
J: TRBJ1-4; size: NA; D: NA; V: TRBV10-3; CDR3: CAISESTVATNEKLFF
J: TRBJ2-5; size: NA; D: NA; V: TRBV20-1; CDR3: CSAQQGLETQYF
J: TRBJ2-7; size: few; D: TRBD2; V: TRBV11-2; CDR3: CASSPTPGLAREQYF
J: TRBJ2-7; size: NA; D: TRBD1; V: TRBV5-3; CDR3: CASSLDRGDEQYF
J: TRBJ1-1; size: few; D: NA; V: TRBV19; CDR3: CASSIRVSAFF